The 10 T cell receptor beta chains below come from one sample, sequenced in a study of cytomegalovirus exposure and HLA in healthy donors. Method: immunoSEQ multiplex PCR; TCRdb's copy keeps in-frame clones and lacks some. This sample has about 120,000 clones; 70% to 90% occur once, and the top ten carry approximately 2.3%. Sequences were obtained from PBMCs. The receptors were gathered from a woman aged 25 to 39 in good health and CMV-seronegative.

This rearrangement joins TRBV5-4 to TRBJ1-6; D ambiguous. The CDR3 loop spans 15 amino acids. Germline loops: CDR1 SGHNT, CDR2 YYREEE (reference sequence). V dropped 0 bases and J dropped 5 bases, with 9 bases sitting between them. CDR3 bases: TGTGCCAGCAGCTTGGTTGGCACAGATAATTCACCCCTCCACTTT. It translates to CASSLVGTDNSPLHF.

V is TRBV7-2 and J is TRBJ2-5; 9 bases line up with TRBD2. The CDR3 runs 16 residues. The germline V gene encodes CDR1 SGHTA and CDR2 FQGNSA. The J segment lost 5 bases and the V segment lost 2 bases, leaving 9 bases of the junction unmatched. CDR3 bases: TGTGCCAGCAGCTTACTGGGACTAGCACTTTCGGAGACCCAGTACTTC. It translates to CASSLLGLALSETQYF.

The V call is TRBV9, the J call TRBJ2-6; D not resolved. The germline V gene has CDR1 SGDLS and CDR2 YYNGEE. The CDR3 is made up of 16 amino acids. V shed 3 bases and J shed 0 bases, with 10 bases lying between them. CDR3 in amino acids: CASSAEPSSGANVLTF. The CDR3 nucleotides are TGTGCCAGCAGCGCTGAACCTAGCTCTGGGGCCAACGTCCTGACTTTC.

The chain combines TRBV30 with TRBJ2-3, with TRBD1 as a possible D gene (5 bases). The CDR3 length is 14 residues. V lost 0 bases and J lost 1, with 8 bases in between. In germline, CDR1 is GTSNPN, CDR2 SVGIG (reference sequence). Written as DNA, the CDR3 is TGTGCCTGGAGTGTGGAAGGGGGCACAGATACGCAGTATTTT. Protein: CAWSVEGGTDTQYF.

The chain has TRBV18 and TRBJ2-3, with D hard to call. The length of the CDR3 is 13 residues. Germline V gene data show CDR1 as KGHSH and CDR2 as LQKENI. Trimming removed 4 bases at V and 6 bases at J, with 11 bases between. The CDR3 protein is CASSLAPKDTQYF. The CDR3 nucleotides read TGTGCCAGCTCACTAGCTCCAAAGGATACGCAGTATTTT.

The CDR3 sequence: CASSLDVGAPYNEQFF. CDR3 sequence (DNA): TGTGCCAGCAGCTTAGATGTTGGGGCCCCCTACAATGAGCAGTTCTTC. The chain carries TRBV11-3 and TRBJ2-1; a weak D match, TRBD1 (5 bases). V dropped 0 bases and J dropped 2 bases, with 11 bases sitting between them. Germline CDR1 reads SGHNT; CDR2 reads YENEEA. This CDR3 region has 16 residues.

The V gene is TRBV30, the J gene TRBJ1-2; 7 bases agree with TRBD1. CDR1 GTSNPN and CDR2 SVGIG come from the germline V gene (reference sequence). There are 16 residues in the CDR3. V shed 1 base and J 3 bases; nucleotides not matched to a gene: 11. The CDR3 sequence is CAWSAGTEAHYYGYTF. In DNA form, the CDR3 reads TGTGCCTGGAGTGCCGGGACAGAAGCACACTACTATGGCTACACCTTC.

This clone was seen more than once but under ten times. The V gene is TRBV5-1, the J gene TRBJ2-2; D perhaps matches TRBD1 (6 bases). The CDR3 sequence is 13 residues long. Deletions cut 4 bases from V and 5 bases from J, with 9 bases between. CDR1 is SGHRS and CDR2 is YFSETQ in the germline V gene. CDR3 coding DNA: TGCGCCAGCAGCCAACAGGGAACCGGGGAGCTGTTTTTT. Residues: CASSQQGTGELFF.

The CDR3, as DNA: TGTGCCAGCAGCTTAGGCCTAGCGGGGGTCACAGATACGCAGTATTTT. This gives the protein CASSLGLAGVTDTQYF. V is TRBV11-3 and J is TRBJ2-3, with 10 bases that match TRBD2. V was pared by 1 base and J by 2 bases, with 3 bases of the junction left unmatched. Germline V gives CDR1 SGHNT, CDR2 YENEEA. The CDR3 loop spans 16 amino acids.

CDR3 in amino acids: CSVRLPGGLSTDTQYF. CDR3 sequence (DNA): TGCAGCGTTCGGCTTCCTGGAGGCCTTAGCACAGATACGCAGTATTTT. The chain combines TRBV29-1 with TRBJ2-3; TRBD2 might be the D (5 bases). This CDR3 is built from 16 residues. CDR1 SQVTM and CDR2 ANQGSEA come from the germline V gene. The V end was cut by 5 bases, the J end by 0 bases, with 18 bases between.